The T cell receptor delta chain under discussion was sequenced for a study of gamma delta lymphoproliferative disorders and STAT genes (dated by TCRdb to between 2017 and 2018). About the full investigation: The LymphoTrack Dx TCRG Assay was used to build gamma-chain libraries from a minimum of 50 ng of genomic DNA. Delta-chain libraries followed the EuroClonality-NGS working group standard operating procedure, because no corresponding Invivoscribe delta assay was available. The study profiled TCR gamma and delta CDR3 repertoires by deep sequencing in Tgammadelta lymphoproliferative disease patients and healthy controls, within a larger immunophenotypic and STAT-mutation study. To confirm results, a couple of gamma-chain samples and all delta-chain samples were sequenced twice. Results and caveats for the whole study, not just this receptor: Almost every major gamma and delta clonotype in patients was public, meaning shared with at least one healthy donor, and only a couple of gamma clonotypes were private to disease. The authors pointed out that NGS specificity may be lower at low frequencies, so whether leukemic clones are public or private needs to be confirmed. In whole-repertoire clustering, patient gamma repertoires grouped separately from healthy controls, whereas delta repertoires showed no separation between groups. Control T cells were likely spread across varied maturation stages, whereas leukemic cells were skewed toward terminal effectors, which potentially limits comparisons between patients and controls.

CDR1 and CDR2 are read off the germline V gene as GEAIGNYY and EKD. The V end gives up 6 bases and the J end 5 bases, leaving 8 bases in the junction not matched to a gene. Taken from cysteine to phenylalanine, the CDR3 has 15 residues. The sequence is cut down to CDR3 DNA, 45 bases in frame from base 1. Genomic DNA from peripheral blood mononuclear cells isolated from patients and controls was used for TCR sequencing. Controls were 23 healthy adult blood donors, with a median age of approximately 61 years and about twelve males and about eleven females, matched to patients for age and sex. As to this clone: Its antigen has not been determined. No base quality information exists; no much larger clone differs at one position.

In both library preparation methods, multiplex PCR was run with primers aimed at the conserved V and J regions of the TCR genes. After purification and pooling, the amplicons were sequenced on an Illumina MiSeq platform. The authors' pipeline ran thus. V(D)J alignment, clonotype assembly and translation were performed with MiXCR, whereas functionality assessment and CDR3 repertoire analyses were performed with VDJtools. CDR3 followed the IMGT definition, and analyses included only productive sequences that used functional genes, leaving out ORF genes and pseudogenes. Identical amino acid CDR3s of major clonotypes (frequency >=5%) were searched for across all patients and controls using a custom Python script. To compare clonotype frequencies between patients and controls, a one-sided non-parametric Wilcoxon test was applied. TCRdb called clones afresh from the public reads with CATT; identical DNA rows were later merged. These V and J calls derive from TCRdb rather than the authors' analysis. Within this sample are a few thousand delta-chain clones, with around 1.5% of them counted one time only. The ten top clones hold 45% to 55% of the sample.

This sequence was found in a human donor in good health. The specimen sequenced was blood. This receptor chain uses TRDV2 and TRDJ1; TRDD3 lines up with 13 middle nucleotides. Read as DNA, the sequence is TGTGCCTGTCGAACTGGGGGATACGAGAGTGATAAACTCATCTTT. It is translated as CACRTGGYESDKLIF.